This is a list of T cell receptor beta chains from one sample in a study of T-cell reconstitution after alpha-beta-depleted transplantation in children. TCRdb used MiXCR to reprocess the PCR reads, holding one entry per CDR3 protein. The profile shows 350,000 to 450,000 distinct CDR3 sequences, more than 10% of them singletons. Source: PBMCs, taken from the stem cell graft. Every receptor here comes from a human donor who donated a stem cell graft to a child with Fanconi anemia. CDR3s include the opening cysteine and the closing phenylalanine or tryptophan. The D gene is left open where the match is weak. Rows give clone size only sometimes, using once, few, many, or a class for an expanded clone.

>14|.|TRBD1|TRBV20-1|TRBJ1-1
CSARDDRGEDEAFF
TGCAGTGCTAGAGACGACAGGGGAGAGGATGAAGCTTTCTTT
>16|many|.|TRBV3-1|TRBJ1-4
CASSQWTYRANEKLFF
TGTGCCAGCAGCCAATGGACTTATAGAGCGAATGAAAAACTGTTTTTT
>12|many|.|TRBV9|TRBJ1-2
CASRGANYGYTF
TGTGCCAGCAGGGGGGCTAACTATGGCTACACCTTC
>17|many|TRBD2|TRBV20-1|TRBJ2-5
CSAGPEEAGGGGGTQYF
TGCAGTGCTGGCCCTGAGGAAGCGGGGGGCGGGGGCGGGACCCAGTACTTC
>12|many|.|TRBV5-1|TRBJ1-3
CASSQKKNTIYF
TGCGCCAGCAGCCAGAAGAAAAACACCATATATTTT
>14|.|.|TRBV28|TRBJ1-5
CASSYGSSNQPQHF
TGTGCCAGCAGTTACGGGTCTAGCAATCAGCCCCAGCATTTT
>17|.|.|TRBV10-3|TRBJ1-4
CAISDPDRSATNEKLFF
TGTGCCATCAGTGACCCAGACAGATCTGCAACTAATGAAAAACTGTTTTTT
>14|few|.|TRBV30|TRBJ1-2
CAWSKGSQNYGYTF
TGTGCCTGGAGTAAAGGGAGCCAGAACTATGGCTACACCTTC
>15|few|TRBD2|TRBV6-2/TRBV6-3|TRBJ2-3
CASSRLAGGADTQYF
TGTGCCAGCAGTAGACTAGCGGGGGGGGCAGATACGCAGTATTTT
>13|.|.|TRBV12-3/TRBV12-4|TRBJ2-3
CASTRFGADTQYF
TGTGCCAGCACCCGCTTCGGTGCAGATACGCAGTATTTT
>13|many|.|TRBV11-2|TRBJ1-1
CASSLDAGVEAFF
TGTGCCAGCAGCTTAGATGCGGGGGTGGAAGCTTTCTTT
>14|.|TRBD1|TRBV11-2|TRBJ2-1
CASSVRTGYNEQFF
TGTGCCAGCAGCGTACGGACAGGCTACAATGAGCAGTTCTTC
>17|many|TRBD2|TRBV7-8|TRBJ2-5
CASSLLYQRGSQETQYF
TGTGCCAGCAGCTTACTTTACCAGCGGGGGTCCCAAGAGACCCAGTACTTC
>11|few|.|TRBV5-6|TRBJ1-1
CASSLYSEAFF
TGTGCCAGCAGCTTGTATAGTGAAGCTTTCTTT
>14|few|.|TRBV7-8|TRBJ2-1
CASSSGTRDNEQFF
TGTGCCAGCAGCTCCGGGACACGAGACAATGAGCAGTTCTTC
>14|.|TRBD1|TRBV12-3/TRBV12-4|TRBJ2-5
CASSWGTAQETEYF
TGTGCCAGCAGTTGGGGGACAGCTCAAGAGACCGAGTACTTC
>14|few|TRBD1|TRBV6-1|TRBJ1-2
CASSGTGGYYGYTF
TGTGCCAGCAGTGGAACAGGGGGCTACTATGGCTACACCTTC
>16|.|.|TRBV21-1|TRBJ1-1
CASISPPQGPNTEAFF
TGTGCCAGCATCTCACCCCCCCAGGGGCCGAACACTGAAGCTTTCTTT
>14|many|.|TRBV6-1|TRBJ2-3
CASSQLSFSDTQYF
TGTGCCAGCAGTCAACTATCGTTTTCAGATACGCAGTATTTT
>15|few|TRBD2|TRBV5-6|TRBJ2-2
CASRLAGVNTGELFF
TGTGCCAGCCGACTAGCGGGGGTCAACACCGGGGAGCTGTTTTTT
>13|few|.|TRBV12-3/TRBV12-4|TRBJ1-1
CATLGERDTEAFF
TGTGCCACCTTGGGGGAGAGGGACACTGAAGCTTTCTTT
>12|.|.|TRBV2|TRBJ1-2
CASSEAVTGYTF
TGTGCCAGCAGTGAAGCAGTAACGGGCTACACCTTC
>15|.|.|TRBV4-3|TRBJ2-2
CASSSGTVFSGELFF
TGCGCCAGCAGCTCCGGGACGGTGTTTTCCGGGGAGCTGTTTTTT
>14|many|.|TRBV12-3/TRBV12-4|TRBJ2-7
CASSSTGTSYEQYF
TGTGCCAGCAGCTCCACAGGGACCTCCTACGAGCAGTACTTC
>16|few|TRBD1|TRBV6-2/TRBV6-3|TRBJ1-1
CASSYAWDRKNTEAFF
TGTGCCAGCAGTTATGCCTGGGACAGGAAGAACACTGAAGCTTTCTTT
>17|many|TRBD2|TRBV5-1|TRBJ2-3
CASSMALGRDYTDTQYF
TGCGCCAGCAGCATGGCCCTGGGGAGGGATTACACAGATACGCAGTATTTT
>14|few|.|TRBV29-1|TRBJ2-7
CSVIGAGRSCEQYF
TGCAGCGTTATAGGCGCAGGGCGATCCTGCGAGCAGTACTTC
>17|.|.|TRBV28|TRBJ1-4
CASSLYSQGRHAKKLFF
TGTGCCAGCAGTTTATACAGCCAGGGACGGCACGCGAAGAAACTGTTTTTT
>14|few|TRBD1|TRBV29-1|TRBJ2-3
CSVSPGQSTDTQYF
TGCAGCGTATCTCCGGGACAGAGCACAGATACGCAGTATTTT
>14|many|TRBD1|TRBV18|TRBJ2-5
CASSRDRGEETQYF
TGTGCCAGCTCACGGGACAGGGGAGAAGAGACCCAGTACTTC
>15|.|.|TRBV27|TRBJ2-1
CASTVLRAGGNEQFF
TGTGCCAGCACCGTATTGAGGGCGGGCGGGAATGAGCAGTTCTTC
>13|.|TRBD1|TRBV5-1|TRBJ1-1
CASSYGQGSEAFF
TGCGCCAGCAGCTATGGACAGGGGTCTGAAGCTTTCTTT
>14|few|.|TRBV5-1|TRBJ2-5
CASSLGGAWETQYF
TGCGCCAGCAGCTTGGGAGGGGCATGGGAGACCCAGTACTTC
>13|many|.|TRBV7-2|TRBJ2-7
CASSPPNLAEQYF
TGTGCCAGCAGCCCACCGAATTTGGCCGAGCAGTACTTC
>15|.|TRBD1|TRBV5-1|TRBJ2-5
CASSFVLQGAQTQYF
TGCGCCAGCAGCTTTGTCCTCCAGGGGGCACAGACCCAGTACTTC
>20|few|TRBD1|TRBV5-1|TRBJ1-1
CASSRIPGQGASRPSGDAFF
TGCGCCAGCAGCCGTATACCGGGACAGGGGGCGTCTAGGCCTTCAGGGGACGCTTTCTTT
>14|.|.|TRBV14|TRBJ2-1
CASSQENRYNEQFF
TGTGCCAGCAGCCAAGAGAACCGGTACAATGAGCAGTTCTTC
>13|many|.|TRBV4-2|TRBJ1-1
CASSQEGGTEAFF
TGTGCCAGCAGCCAAGAAGGGGGCACTGAAGCTTTCTTT
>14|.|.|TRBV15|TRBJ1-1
CATSTNRAHTEAFF
TGTGCCACCAGCACAAACAGGGCTCACACTGAAGCTTTCTTT
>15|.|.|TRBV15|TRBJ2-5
CATSRRNSPQETQYF
TGTGCCACCAGCAGACGAAACAGCCCGCAAGAGACCCAGTACTTC
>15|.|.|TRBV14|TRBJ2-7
CASSRRDPREGEQYF
TGTGCCAGCAGCCGCCGGGACCCACGAGAGGGCGAGCAGTACTTC
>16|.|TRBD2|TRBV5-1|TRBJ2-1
CASSLAASGGYNEQFF
TGCGCCAGCAGCTTGGCTGCTAGCGGGGGTTACAATGAGCAGTTCTTC
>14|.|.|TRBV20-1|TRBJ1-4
CSARDIATNEKLFF
TGCAGTGCTAGAGATATTGCAACTAATGAAAAACTGTTTTTT
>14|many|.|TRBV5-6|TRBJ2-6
CASSRASGANVLTF
TGTGCCAGCAGCCGGGCCTCTGGGGCCAACGTCCTGACTTTC
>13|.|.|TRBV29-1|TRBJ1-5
CSVGELRGQPQHF
TGCAGCGTAGGGGAGTTACGAGGTCAGCCCCAGCATTTT
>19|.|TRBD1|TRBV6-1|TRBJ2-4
CASSRGQGGSSASKNIQYF
TGTGCCAGCAGTCGGGGACAGGGGGGCTCTTCGGCGTCCAAAAACATTCAGTACTTC
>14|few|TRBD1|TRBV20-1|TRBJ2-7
CSARGDRAAYEQYF
TGCAGTGCTAGAGGAGACAGGGCCGCCTACGAGCAGTACTTC
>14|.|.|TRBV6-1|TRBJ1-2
CASSTPTGPYGYTF
TGTGCCAGCAGTACGCCCACAGGGCCCTATGGCTACACCTTC
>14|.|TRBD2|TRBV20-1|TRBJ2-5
CSARWRGGPETQYF
TGCAGTGCTAGGTGGCGGGGGGGCCCGGAGACCCAGTACTTC
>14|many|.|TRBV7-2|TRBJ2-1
CASSLAPMNNEQFF
TGTGCCAGCAGCTTAGCCCCGATGAACAATGAGCAGTTCTTC
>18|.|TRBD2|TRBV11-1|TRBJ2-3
CASSLGVMGLAVTDTQYF
TGTGCCAGCAGCTTAGGTGTAATGGGACTAGCGGTCACAGATACGCAGTATTTT